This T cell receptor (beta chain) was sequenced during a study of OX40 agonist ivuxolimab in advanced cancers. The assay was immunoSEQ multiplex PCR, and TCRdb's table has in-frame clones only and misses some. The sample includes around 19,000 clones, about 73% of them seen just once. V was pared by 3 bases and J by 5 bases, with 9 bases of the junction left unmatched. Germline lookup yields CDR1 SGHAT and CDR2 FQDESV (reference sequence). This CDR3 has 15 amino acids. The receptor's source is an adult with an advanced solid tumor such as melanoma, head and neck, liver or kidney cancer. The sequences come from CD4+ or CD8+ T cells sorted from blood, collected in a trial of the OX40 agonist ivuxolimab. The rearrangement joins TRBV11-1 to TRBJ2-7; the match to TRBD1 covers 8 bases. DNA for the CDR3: TGTGCCAGCAGCTTGACAGGGGCCGATTGGAACGAGCAGTACTTC. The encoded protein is CASSLTGADWNEQYF.